Listed below are T cell receptor beta chains from one sample, sequenced in a study of blood T cell repertoires in COVID-19. The assay was immunoSEQ multiplex PCR, and TCRdb's table has in-frame clones only and misses some. The table lists around 370,000 clones, 90% of them singletons, with approximately 6.2% in the top ten. What was sequenced was peripheral blood. These receptors were obtained from a man aged 18 to 30 with active or convalescent COVID-19. The CDR3 runs from the conserved cysteine through the conserved F or W. A D gene is named only where the DNA matches it firmly. Some rows have no size entry. The others give once, few or many, or a class for an expanded clone.

size | J | V | D | CDR3 | DNA
once | TRBJ2-1 | TRBV12-3/TRBV12-4 | TRBD1 | CASRGTGAYEQFF | TGTGCCAGCAGAGGGACAGGGGCTTATGAGCAGTTCTTC
. | TRBJ1-5 | TRBV5-1 | TRBD1 | CASSSRQGGQPQHF | TGCGCCAGCAGCAGTAGACAGGGAGGCCAGCCCCAGCATTTT
. | TRBJ1-1 | TRBV19 | . | CASSITGGHTEAFF | TGTGCCAGTAGTATCACGGGGGGACACACTGAAGCTTTCTTT
. | TRBJ1-6 | TRBV18 | . | CASSPVESYNSPLHF | TGTGCCAGCTCACCCGTGGAGTCCTATAATTCACCCCTCCACTTT
. | TRBJ2-7 | TRBV9 | TRBD1 | CASSAGQGKTYEQYF | TGTGCCAGCAGCGCCGGACAGGGGAAAACCTACGAGCAGTACTTC
. | TRBJ2-1 | TRBV12-3/TRBV12-4 | . | CASRRSSGEQFF | TGTGCCAGCCGGAGGAGTTCCGGTGAGCAGTTCTTC
few | TRBJ1-2 | TRBV27 | . | CAIRGGYGYTF | TGTGCCATAAGGGGTGGTTATGGCTACACCTTC
. | TRBJ1-3 | TRBV9 | . | CASSPPGAGNTIYF | TGTGCCAGCAGCCCCCCGGGGGCTGGAAACACCATATATTTT
. | TRBJ2-1 | TRBV29-1 | . | CSVGGRSTSSYNEQFF | TGCAGCGTTGGGGGGCGCTCCACGAGCTCCTACAATGAGCAGTTCTTC
. | TRBJ1-4 | TRBV10-3 | . | CAISGVATNEKLFF | TGTGCCATCAGTGGAGTGGCAACTAATGAAAAACTGTTTTTT
. | TRBJ1-5 | TRBV28 | . | CASRVGGINQPQHF | TGTGCCAGCAGGGTTGGGGGGATCAATCAGCCCCAGCATTTT
. | TRBJ1-1 | TRBV15 | TRBD1 | CATSRSFGTGIGAFF | TGTGCCACCAGCAGATCATTTGGGACAGGGATAGGAGCTTTCTTT
. | TRBJ2-1 | TRBV6-2/TRBV6-3 | . | CASSYFGAGDHNEQFF | TGTGCCAGCAGTTACTTCGGGGCAGGGGATCACAATGAGCAGTTCTTC
. | TRBJ1-2 | TRBV2 | TRBD1 | CASSEGQGAGGYTF | TGTGCCAGCAGTGAGGGACAGGGGGCAGGAGGCTACACCTTC
. | TRBJ1-1 | TRBV4-1 | . | CASSQGQNTEAFF | TGCGCCAGCAGCCAAGGACAGAACACTGAAGCTTTCTTT
. | TRBJ2-5 | TRBV5-1 | TRBD2 | CASSLGTSGSRETQYF | TGCGCCAGCAGCCTCGGGACTAGCGGGAGTCGTGAGACCCAGTACTTC
. | TRBJ1-1 | TRBV29-1 | . | CSVEWGHTEAFF | TGCAGCGTTGAGTGGGGGCACACTGAAGCTTTCTTT
. | TRBJ2-7 | TRBV2 | TRBD2 | CASSYSGSYEQYF | TGTGCCAGCAGTTATAGCGGGAGTTACGAGCAGTACTTC
. | TRBJ2-3 | TRBV7-2 | TRBD2 | CASSSERGVSTDTQYF | TGTGCCAGCAGCTCCGAGCGGGGGGTGAGCACAGATACGCAGTATTTT
. | TRBJ2-2 | TRBV5-4 | . | CASSPGRGRGRTGELFF | TGTGCCAGCAGCCCTGGAAGGGGGCGGGGACGCACCGGGGAGCTGTTTTTT
. | TRBJ1-2 | TRBV18 | TRBD1 | CASSLGQGFWYGYTF | TGTGCCAGCTCATTGGGACAGGGATTTTGGTATGGCTACACCTTC
. | TRBJ2-1 | TRBV21-1 | . | CASSKEGTSGPRVNEQFF | TGTGCCAGCAGCAAAGAGGGGACTAGCGGTCCGAGGGTCAATGAGCAGTTCTTC
once | TRBJ2-3 | TRBV2 | . | CASSERSLTDTQYF | TGTGCCAGCAGTGAAAGGAGTTTAACAGATACGCAGTATTTT
. | TRBJ2-5 | TRBV4-1 | TRBD1 | CASRRRDRGAWGWETQYF | TGCGCCAGCAGAAGACGGGACAGGGGCGCGTGGGGTTGGGAGACCCAGTACTTC
. | TRBJ2-3 | TRBV28 | TRBD2 | CASSKIGLAEHTDTQYF | TGTGCCAGCAGTAAGATAGGACTAGCGGAACACACAGATACGCAGTATTTT
. | TRBJ1-2 | TRBV6-6 | TRBD1 | CASSLSPGQGFYGYTF | TGTGCCAGCAGTTTATCCCCGGGACAGGGATTCTATGGCTACACCTTC
. | TRBJ1-5 | TRBV2 | TRBD1 | CASSEEQGGNQPQHF | TGTGCCAGCAGTGAAGAACAGGGGGGCAATCAGCCCCAGCATTTT
. | TRBJ1-1 | TRBV19 | TRBD1 | CATRDRENTEAFF | TGTGCCACGAGGGACAGGGAGAACACTGAAGCTTTCTTT
. | TRBJ2-7 | TRBV7-9 | TRBD1 | CASSRPGQGFDEQYF | TGTGCCAGCAGCCGACCGGGACAGGGGTTTGACGAGCAGTACTTC
. | TRBJ1-2 | TRBV6-2/TRBV6-3 | . | CASSTRDSYHGYTF | TGTGCCAGCAGTACCCGAGACAGTTACCATGGCTACACCTTC
. | TRBJ1-1 | TRBV18 | . | CASSPYNTEAFF | TGTGCCAGCTCACCATATAACACTGAAGCTTTCTTT
once | TRBJ1-2 | TRBV5-1 | TRBD1 | CASSFTTGTSGYTF | TGCGCCAGCAGCTTCACGACAGGGACAAGTGGCTACACCTTC
. | TRBJ2-5 | TRBV5-4 | TRBD2 | CASSFWTSGTQETQYF | TGTGCCAGCAGCTTCTGGACTAGCGGGACCCAAGAGACCCAGTACTTC
once | TRBJ2-7 | TRBV4-3 | . | CASSQVENSYEQYF | TGCGCCAGCAGCCAAGTTGAGAATTCCTACGAGCAGTACTTC
few | TRBJ2-2 | TRBV27 | TRBD1 | CASSFRDSYTGELFF | TGTGCCAGCAGTTTTCGGGACAGTTATACCGGGGAGCTGTTTTTT